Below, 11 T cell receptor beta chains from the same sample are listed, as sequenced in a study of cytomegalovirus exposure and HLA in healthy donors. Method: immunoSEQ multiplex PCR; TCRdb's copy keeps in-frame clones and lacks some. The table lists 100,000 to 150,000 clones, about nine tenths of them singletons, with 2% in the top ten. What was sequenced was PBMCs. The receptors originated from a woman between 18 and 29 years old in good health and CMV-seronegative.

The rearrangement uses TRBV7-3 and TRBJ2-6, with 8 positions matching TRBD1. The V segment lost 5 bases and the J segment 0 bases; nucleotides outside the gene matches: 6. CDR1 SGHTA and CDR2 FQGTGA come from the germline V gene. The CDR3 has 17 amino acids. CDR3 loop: CASSPRDRFSGANVLTF. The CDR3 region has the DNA TGTGCCAGCAGCCCCCGGGACAGGTTCTCTGGGGCCAACGTCCTGACTTTC.

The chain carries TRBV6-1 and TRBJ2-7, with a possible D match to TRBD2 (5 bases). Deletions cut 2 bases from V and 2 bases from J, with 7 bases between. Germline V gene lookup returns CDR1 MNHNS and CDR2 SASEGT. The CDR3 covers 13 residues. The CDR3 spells CASSEYGAYEQYF. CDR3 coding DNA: TGTGCCAGCAGTGAATACGGGGCCTACGAGCAGTACTTC.

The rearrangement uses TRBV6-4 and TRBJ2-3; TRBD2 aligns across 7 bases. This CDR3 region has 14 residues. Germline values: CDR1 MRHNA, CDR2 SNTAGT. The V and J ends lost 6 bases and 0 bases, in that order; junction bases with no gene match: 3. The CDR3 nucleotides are TGTGCCAGCAGAACTAGCGTTAGCACAGATACGCAGTATTTT. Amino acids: CASRTSVSTDTQYF.

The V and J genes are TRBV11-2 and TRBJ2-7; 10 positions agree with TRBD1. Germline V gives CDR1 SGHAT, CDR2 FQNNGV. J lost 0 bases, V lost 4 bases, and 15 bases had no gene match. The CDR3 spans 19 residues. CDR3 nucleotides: TGTGCCAGCAGCTCCTTGAGTCTCTTGGGACAGGGGACCTCCTACGAGCAGTACTTC. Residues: CASSSLSLLGQGTSYEQYF.

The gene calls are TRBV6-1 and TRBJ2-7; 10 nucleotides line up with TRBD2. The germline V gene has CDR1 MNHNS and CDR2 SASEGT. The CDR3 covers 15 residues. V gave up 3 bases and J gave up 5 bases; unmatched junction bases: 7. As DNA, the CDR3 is TGTGCCAGCAGTGAGTCTAGCGGGAGCGGGAACGAGCAGTACTTC. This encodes CASSESSGSGNEQYF.

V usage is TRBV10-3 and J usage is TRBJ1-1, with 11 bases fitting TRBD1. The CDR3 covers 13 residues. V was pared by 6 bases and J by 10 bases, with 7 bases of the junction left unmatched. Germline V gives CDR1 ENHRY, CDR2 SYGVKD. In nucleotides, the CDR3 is TGTGCCATCAGGGGGGGACAGGGGGAATCAGCTTTCTTT. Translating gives CAIRGGQGESAFF.

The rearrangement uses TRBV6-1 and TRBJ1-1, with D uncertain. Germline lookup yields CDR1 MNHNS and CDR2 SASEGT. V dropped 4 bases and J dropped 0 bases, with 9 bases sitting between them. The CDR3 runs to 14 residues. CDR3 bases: TGTGCCAGCAGTGCGCCGGGAATGAACACTGAAGCTTTCTTT. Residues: CASSAPGMNTEAFF.

The CDR3 is CASSLVRGYYNEQFF. CDR3 DNA sequence: TGTGCCAGCAGCTTAGTCAGGGGATACTACAATGAGCAGTTCTTC. The chain employs TRBV11-2 and TRBJ2-1, with TRBD1 as a possible D gene (6 bases). Trimming took 1 base from V and 3 from J, leaving 10 bases between them. The length of the CDR3 is 15 residues. The V gene's germline CDR1 is SGHAT and CDR2 FQNNGV.

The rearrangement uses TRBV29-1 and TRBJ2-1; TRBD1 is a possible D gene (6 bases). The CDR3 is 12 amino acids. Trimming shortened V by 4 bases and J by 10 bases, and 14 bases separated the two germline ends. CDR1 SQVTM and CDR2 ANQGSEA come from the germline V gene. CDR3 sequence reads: CSVGGQLWEQFF. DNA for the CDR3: TGCAGCGTTGGAGGACAGTTATGGGAGCAGTTCTTC.

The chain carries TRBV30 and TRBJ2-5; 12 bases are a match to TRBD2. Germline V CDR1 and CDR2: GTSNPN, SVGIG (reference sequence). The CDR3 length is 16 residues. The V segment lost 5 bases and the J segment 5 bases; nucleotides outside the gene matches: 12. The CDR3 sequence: CAWSSSGRALGETQYF. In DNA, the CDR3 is TGTGCCTGGTCTTCTAGCGGGAGGGCCCTCGGGGAGACCCAGTACTTC. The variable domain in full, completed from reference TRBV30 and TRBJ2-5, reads SQTIHQWPATLVQPVGSPLSLECTVEGTSNPNLYWYRQAAGRGLQLLFYSVGIGQISSEVPQNLSASRPQDRQFILSSKKLLLSDSGFYLCAWSSSGRALGETQYFGPGTRLLVL.

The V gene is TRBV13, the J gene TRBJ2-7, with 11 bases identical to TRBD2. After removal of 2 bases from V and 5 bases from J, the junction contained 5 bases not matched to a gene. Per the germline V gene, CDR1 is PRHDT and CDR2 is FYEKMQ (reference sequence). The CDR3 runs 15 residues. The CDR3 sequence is CASSLLTSGMNEQYF. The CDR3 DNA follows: TGTGCCAGCAGCTTATTGACTAGCGGGATGAACGAGCAGTACTTC.